The next 20 T cell receptor beta chains were all read from a single sample in a study of shared clonotypes between healthy human individuals (dated by TCRdb to about 2020). Library construction relied on the immunoSEQ multiplex PCR assay. Sourced from immuneACCESS, this table was stored by TCRdb with only in-frame sequences that have V and J called. A share of the clones is absent; for the studies checked, an unresolved V gene accounts for under half, and the remainder has no known explanation. This sample has approximately 1.4 million clones in its table, and approximately 98% of those were observed once. The ten largest clonotypes hold 0.4% to 0.55% of the sample. Sequencing was done on a sample of naive CD4+ T cells sorted from blood. This sample's cell subset or site label indicates: CD45RA+ positively selected. Receptors were obtained from a man aged 30 to 39 in good health.

The chain carries TRBV5-6 and TRBJ2-7; tentative D call: TRBD2 (6 bases). The CDR3 contains 16 residues. V was pared by 4 bases and J by 3 bases, with 20 bases between. Germline CDR1 is SGHDT and CDR2 is YYEEEE. CDR3 DNA sequence: TGTGCCAGCAGCCTTATGCTCGTTCAGGGACTCTACGAGCAGTACTTC. The encoded protein is CASSLMLVQGLYEQYF.

The chain combines TRBV28 with TRBJ1-1; D not certain. The CDR3 runs to 12 residues. The V end lost 6 bases, the J end lost 0 bases, and 5 bases lay between the germline ends. Per the germline V gene, CDR1 is MDHEN and CDR2 is SYDVKM. The CDR3 reads CASRTMNTEAFF. The CDR3 nucleotides are TGTGCCAGCAGGACCATGAACACTGAAGCTTTCTTT.

The chain couples TRBV5-1 to TRBJ1-1; D is ambiguous. The V gene's germline CDR1 is SGHRS and CDR2 YFSETQ. This CDR3 is 14 amino acids long. Trimming pared 2 bases from V and 0 bases from J, leaving 8 bases between. In nucleotides, the CDR3 is TGCGCCAGCAGCTTAGACACAGTGAACACTGAAGCTTTCTTT. Amino acid sequence: CASSLDTVNTEAFF.

The gene calls are TRBV5-1 and TRBJ2-6; the D is unclear. This CDR3 has 17 amino acids. Trimming removed 4 bases at V and 2 bases at J, with 16 bases between. CDR1 is SGHRS and CDR2 is YFSETQ in the germline V gene. The CDR3: CASSPALTLPGANVLTF. For the CDR3, the DNA is TGCGCCAGCAGCCCAGCCCTGACTCTTCCTGGGGCCAACGTCCTGACTTTC.

The CDR3 DNA sequence: TGTGCCAGCAGTGATCGACAGGTGAAGAACACCGGGGAGCTGTTTTTT. Encoded protein: CASSDRQVKNTGELFF. This sequence joins TRBV2 and TRBJ2-2; weak D call: TRBD1 (6 bases). The CDR3 has 16 amino acids. Germline V gives CDR1 SNHLY, CDR2 FYNNEI. The germline V and J ends were trimmed by 3 bases and 1 base, with 12 bases remaining between them.

J is TRBJ2-2 and V is TRBV7-6, with 10 bases that match TRBD2. Germline CDR1 is SGHVS and CDR2 is FNYEAQ. With 3 bases clipped from V and 1 base from J, the junction kept 2 bases outside the gene matches. The CDR3 runs to 16 residues. CDR3 protein: CASSLLAGVNTGELFF. In nucleotides, the CDR3 is TGTGCCAGCAGCTTGCTAGCGGGAGTGAACACCGGGGAGCTGTTTTTT.

This chain joins TRBV5-1 and TRBJ2-3, with 9 bases that match TRBD2. Germline values: CDR1 SGHRS, CDR2 YFSETQ. The trim removed 1 base at V and 0 bases at J, leaving 3 bases unmatched. The CDR3 extends over 16 amino acids. The CDR3 coding sequence is TGCGCCAGCAGCTTGCGGCTAGCGGGGAGCACAGATACGCAGTATTTT. Protein: CASSLRLAGSTDTQYF.

The chain joins TRBV21-1 to TRBJ2-5; TRBD2 is the table's D call, not checked against the DNA. TRBV21-1 is a recognized pseudogene. This CDR3 has 11 residues. CDR3 bases: TGTGCCAGGCGGAAACAAGAGACCCAGTACTTC. Translated: CARRKQETQYF.

This chain connects TRBV2 to TRBJ1-1, with a tentative D call TRBD1 (5 bases). CDR3 length: 10 residues. Per germline, CDR1 SNHLY and CDR2 FYNNEI. The V and J ends lost 11 bases and 6 bases respectively, with 10 bases between them. CDR3 nucleotide sequence: TGTGCCCCCGGGGGGGCTGAAGCTTTCTTT. It encodes CAPGGAEAFF.

The CDR3 region has the DNA TGTGCCAGTAGTGTCGACAGGGTTTTGAACTATGGCTACACCTTC. It encodes CASSVDRVLNYGYTF. This chain links TRBV19 with TRBJ1-2; 7 bases map to TRBD1. V shed 5 bases, J shed 2 bases, and the junction held 8 bases outside the gene matches. This CDR3 region has 15 residues. Germline values: CDR1 LNHDA, CDR2 SQIVND (reference sequence).

This chain links TRBV30 with TRBJ1-4; TRBD1 is a possible D gene (5 bases). Trimming removed 3 bases at V and 7 bases at J, with 12 bases between. The germline gives CDR1 GTSNPN, CDR2 SVGIG (reference sequence). This CDR3 has 13 amino acids. The CDR3 here is CAWRAGRGEKLFF. The DNA of the CDR3 is TGTGCCTGGAGGGCAGGGAGAGGTGAAAAACTGTTTTTT.

This chain uses TRBV28 with TRBJ2-7, with D hard to call. CDR1 MDHEN and CDR2 SYDVKM come from the germline V gene. The ends were cut back, 3 bases at V and 0 bases at J, with 12 bases in the middle. This CDR3 contains 15 residues. The CDR3 DNA is TGTGCCAGCAGTTTGAGGAAGGCTGCCTCCTACGAGCAGTACTTC. It codes for CASSLRKAASYEQYF.

The table lists this clone with a count of one. Other DNA sequences within the sample encode an identical CDR3. The V and J genes are TRBV5-1 and TRBJ2-2; D unresolved. V was trimmed by 0 bases and J by 2 bases, leaving 5 bases between them. CDR3 length: 14 amino acids. Germline V lookup: CDR1 SGHRS, CDR2 YFSETQ. The CDR3: CASSLETNTGELFF. CDR3 bases: TGCGCCAGCAGCTTGGAGACTAACACCGGGGAGCTGTTTTTT.

This sequence joins TRBV18 and TRBJ1-4; D is ambiguous. With 3 bases removed from V and 5 bases from J, the gap between germline ends came to 13 bases. Germline V CDR1 and CDR2: KGHSH, LQKENI. CDR3 length: 15 residues. This CDR3 reads CASSPPQALNEKLFF. As DNA, the CDR3 is TGTGCCAGCTCACCGCCGCAGGCTCTGAATGAAAAACTGTTTTTT.

This clone was detected only a few times. The V call is TRBV18, the J call TRBJ2-5; TRBD1 matches 7 bases. CDR3 length: 14 amino acids. The J segment lost 2 bases and the V segment lost 3 bases, leaving 3 bases of the junction unmatched. Germline loops: CDR1 KGHSH, CDR2 LQKENI. The CDR3 DNA reads TGTGCCAGCTCACCCCGGGACAGACAAGAGACCCAGTACTTC. Translating gives CASSPRDRQETQYF.

The chain couples TRBV9 to TRBJ1-4; the match to TRBD1 covers 9 bases. The V segment lost 3 bases and the J segment 6 bases; nucleotides outside the gene matches: 6. The CDR3 contains 15 residues. Germline CDR1 reads SGDLS; CDR2 reads YYNGEE. The CDR3 DNA reads TGTGCCAGCAGCGGAATCGGACAGGGGTATGAAAAACTGTTTTTT. It yields the protein CASSGIGQGYEKLFF.

The chain employs TRBV7-8 and TRBJ2-7; 8 nucleotides align to TRBD2. V lost 5 bases and J lost 3; bases outside the gene matches: 15. This CDR3 region has 17 residues. CDR1 and CDR2 (germline): SGHVS, FQNEAQ. This CDR3 reads CASSLPFTSGIYYEQYF. In DNA, the CDR3 is TGTGCCAGCAGCCTCCCTTTTACTAGCGGAATATACTACGAGCAGTACTTC.

This clone appeared a single time. The gene calls are TRBV5-4 and TRBJ2-1; 10 positions agree with TRBD2. Germline CDR1 and CDR2: SGHNT and YYREEE (reference sequence). The CDR3 is made up of 17 amino acids. Germline trimming cut 2 bases from V and 4 bases from J; bases unmatched to any gene: 9. CDR3 region: CASSLSSGGSHYNEQFF. CDR3 DNA: TGTGCCAGCAGCTTATCTAGCGGGGGAAGCCATTACAATGAGCAGTTCTTC. Based on the CDR3 plus reference TRBV5-4 and TRBJ2-1, the full variable domain is ETGVTQSPTHLIKTRGQQVTLRCSSQSGHNTVSWYQQALGQGPQFIFQYYREEENGRGNFPPRFSGLQFPNYSSELNVNALELDDSALYLCASSLSSGGSHYNEQFFGPGTRLTVL.

V gene TRBV30 combines with J gene TRBJ2-1; 11 bases line up with TRBD2. Trimming took 2 bases from V and 4 from J; bases not matched to a gene: 16. This CDR3 comprises 19 residues. Germline V gene lookup returns CDR1 GTSNPN and CDR2 SVGIG (reference sequence). The CDR3 bases are TGTGCCTGGAGTAGTTTAGCGGGAGGGCCCTTTAGGCAATACAATGAGCAGTTCTTC. This gives the protein CAWSSLAGGPFRQYNEQFF. Using reference TRBV30 and TRBJ2-1 for the parts outside the CDR3, the full variable domain is SQTIHQWPATLVQPVGSPLSLECTVEGTSNPNLYWYRQAAGRGLQLLFYSVGIGQISSEVPQNLSASRPQDRQFILSSKKLLLSDSGFYLCAWSSLAGGPFRQYNEQFFGPGTRLTVL.

CDR3 sequence: CASSPGRAPTNYGYTF. In DNA form, the CDR3 reads TGTGCCAGCTCACCAGGCAGGGCCCCAACGAACTATGGCTACACCTTC. The chain links TRBV18 to TRBJ1-2; TRBD1 might be the D (5 bases). The germline V gene has CDR1 KGHSH and CDR2 LQKENI. V shed 2 bases and J shed 2 bases, with 15 bases lying between them. The CDR3 is 16 amino acids.